Listed below are T cell receptor beta chains from one sample, sequenced in a study of blood T cell repertoires in COVID-19. Libraries were prepared by immunoSEQ multiplex PCR; TCRdb keeps only in-frame clonotypes and omits some of them. Among about 150,000 clones listed, 80% were seen once. Sequenced material: peripheral blood. These receptors all come from a woman between 45 and 60 years old with acute or convalescent COVID-19. Both conserved end residues are part of each CDR3. D genes are given only for firm matches. Not all rows give a size; the values are once, few, many and, for expanded clones, a class.

J,D,V,size,CDR3,DNA
TRBJ2-2,-,TRBV3-1/TRBV3-2,-,CASSRSDTGELFF,TGTGCCAGCAGCCGAAGCGATACCGGGGAGCTGTTTTTT
TRBJ2-7,TRBD1,TRBV7-7,-,CASSPGQGETYEQYF,TGTGCCAGCAGCCCCGGACAGGGAGAAACCTACGAGCAGTACTTC
TRBJ2-7,TRBD1,TRBV25-1,-,CASSIRTGDYEQYF,TGTGCCAGCAGTATCCGGACAGGGGACTACGAGCAGTACTTC
TRBJ2-1,TRBD2,TRBV7-6,few,CASSLTSGIYNEQFF,TGTGCCAGCAGCTTGACTAGCGGGATCTACAATGAGCAGTTCTTC
TRBJ2-1,TRBD2,TRBV27,-,CASSPLAGVFNEQFF,TGTGCCAGCAGTCCGCTAGCGGGGGTGTTCAATGAGCAGTTCTTC
TRBJ2-1,TRBD1,TRBV12-3/TRBV12-4,-,CASSLSTGRFF,TGTGCCAGCAGTTTATCGACAGGGAGGTTCTTC
TRBJ1-4,-,TRBV19,-,CASIPGRTQGATNEKLFF,TGTGCCAGTATCCCCGGCAGGACACAGGGAGCAACTAATGAAAAACTGTTTTTT
TRBJ1-1,-,TRBV28,-,CATVFMNTEAFF,TGTGCCACCGTTTTTATGAACACTGAAGCTTTCTTT
TRBJ2-2,-,TRBV3-1/TRBV3-2,-,CASSQRGANTGELFF,TGTGCCAGCAGCCAAAGAGGCGCCAACACCGGGGAGCTGTTTTTT
TRBJ1-4,-,TRBV7-2,-,CASSLRPGTTNEKLFF,TGTGCCAGCAGCTTACGCCCAGGAACAACTAATGAAAAACTGTTTTTT
TRBJ2-1,TRBD2,TRBV19,-,CASHSFGGANEQFF,TGTGCCAGTCATTCGTTCGGGGGGGCGAATGAGCAGTTCTTC
TRBJ1-5,-,TRBV12-3/TRBV12-4,-,CASSPTGRQPQHF,TGTGCCAGCAGTCCAACAGGGCGTCAGCCCCAGCATTTT
TRBJ2-1,-,TRBV5-3,-,CARSLSGVTDNEQFF,TGTGCCAGAAGCTTGTCGGGTGTGACGGACAATGAGCAGTTCTTC
TRBJ1-4,-,TRBV14,-,CASSPGGEKLFF,TGTGCCAGCAGCCCGGGAGGTGAAAAACTGTTTTTT
TRBJ1-2,-,TRBV4-3,-,CASSQDLTDPYGYTF,TGCGCCAGCAGCCAAGATCTTACAGATCCCTATGGCTACACCTTC
TRBJ2-1,TRBD2,TRBV6-4,-,CASSDGTSGYNEQFF,TGTGCCAGCAGTGACGGGACTAGCGGCTACAATGAGCAGTTCTTC
TRBJ2-7,-,TRBV30,-,CAWSVSLTSRGAYEQYF,TGTGCCTGGAGTGTAAGCTTAACGAGCAGGGGCGCCTACGAGCAGTACTTC
TRBJ2-3,-,TRBV4-2,-,CASSQELGGKLYGDTQYF,TGTGCCAGCAGCCAAGAACTTGGCGGGAAACTGTACGGAGATACGCAGTATTTT
TRBJ1-6,TRBD1,TRBV7-3,few,CASSLLGGEGSPLHF,TGTGCCAGCAGCTTATTAGGGGGCGAAGGTTCACCCCTCCACTTT
TRBJ1-1,-,TRBV27,-,CASSKLDAGTEAFF,TGTGCCAGCAGTAAACTGGACGCGGGCACTGAAGCTTTCTTT
TRBJ1-1,-,TRBV6-5,-,CASSSRNRENTEAFF,TGTGCCAGCAGTTCAAGGAACAGGGAGAACACTGAAGCTTTCTTT
TRBJ1-4,TRBD1,TRBV4-2,-,CASSETGTGVLTHIEKLFF,TGTGCCAGCAGCGAAACCGGGACAGGCGTTCTAACCCACATTGAAAAACTGTTTTTT
TRBJ1-5,-,TRBV6-6,-,CASSLNTGYQPQHF,TGTGCCAGCAGTCTAAATACAGGGTACCAGCCCCAGCATTTT
TRBJ1-1,TRBD1,TRBV3-1/TRBV3-2,-,CASSQWDRDSEAFF,TGTGCCAGCAGCCAGTGGGACAGAGACTCTGAAGCTTTCTTT
TRBJ2-1,TRBD2,TRBV11-3,once,CASSLAGGGPFF,TGTGCCAGCAGCTTAGCGGGGGGAGGTCCGTTCTTC
TRBJ2-3,-,TRBV3-1/TRBV3-2,-,CASSRGRPDTQYF,TGTGCCAGCAGCAGGGGCCGGCCAGATACGCAGTATTTT
TRBJ2-7,-,TRBV28,-,CASTGRLPGGEQYF,TGTGCCAGCACGGGCAGGTTGCCTGGAGGGGAGCAGTACTTC
TRBJ2-5,-,TRBV28,few,CASNYRGREETQYF,TGTGCCAGTAATTACAGGGGTCGGGAGGAGACCCAGTACTTC
TRBJ1-5,-,TRBV7-2,many,CASSLGGPQDNQPQHF,TGTGCCAGCAGCTTAGGAGGACCACAGGACAATCAGCCCCAGCATTTT
TRBJ2-7,TRBD1,TRBV28,-,CASRYGQGSNEQYF,TGTGCCAGCAGGTACGGACAGGGTAGCAACGAGCAGTACTTC
TRBJ1-2,TRBD1,TRBV15,-,CATSRDEDRGYGYTF,TGTGCCACCAGCAGAGATGAGGACAGGGGCTATGGCTACACCTTC
TRBJ1-5,-,TRBV19,-,CASGRDTYQPQHF,TGTGCCAGTGGACGGGACACCTATCAGCCCCAGCATTTT
TRBJ1-6,-,TRBV6-5,-,CAAQRRVENSPLHF,TGTGCCGCGCAACGCAGGGTGGAAAATTCACCCCTCCACTTT
TRBJ2-3,-,TRBV7-9,-,CASTLSTDTQYF,TGTGCCAGCACCCTGAGCACAGATACGCAGTATTTT
TRBJ2-7,TRBD2,TRBV10-3,-,CAISEASGGSYEQYF,TGTGCCATCAGTGAGGCTAGCGGGGGATCCTACGAGCAGTACTTC
TRBJ2-5,TRBD2,TRBV29-1,-,CSVPSGGETQYF,TGCAGCGTTCCTAGCGGGGGAGAGACCCAGTACTTC
TRBJ1-2,-,TRBV6-5,-,CASSLSGGLSNYGYTF,TGTGCCAGCAGTTTAAGCGGGGGCCTATCAAACTATGGCTACACCTTC
TRBJ2-1,-,TRBV19,-,CASSIRTSNEQFF,TGTGCCAGTAGTATACGGACATCGAATGAGCAGTTCTTC
TRBJ2-1,-,TRBV18,-,CASSPNAAYNEQFF,TGTGCCAGCTCACCAAATGCGGCTTACAATGAGCAGTTCTTC
TRBJ1-2,TRBD1,TRBV6-5,-,CASSYSGGQDINTF,TGTGCCAGCAGTTACTCGGGGGGACAGGACATCAACACCTTC
TRBJ1-5,-,TRBV2,few,CASSWDYNQPQHF,TGTGCCAGCAGTTGGGACTACAATCAGCCCCAGCATTTT
TRBJ2-7,-,TRBV18,once,CASSPMFIEGTEQYF,TGTGCCAGCTCACCGATGTTCATCGAGGGCACCGAGCAGTACTTC
TRBJ1-5,-,TRBV18,-,CASSPPGENQPQHF,TGTGCCAGCTCACCTCCAGGGGAGAATCAGCCCCAGCATTTT
TRBJ2-3,-,TRBV29-1,-,CGARATDTQYF,TGCGGGGCACGAGCGACAGATACGCAGTATTTT
TRBJ2-3,TRBD2,TRBV7-9,-,CASSSHWTSGTHTDTQYF,TGTGCCAGCAGCTCACACTGGACTAGCGGGACCCACACAGATACGCAGTATTTT